These 20 T cell receptor beta chains came from one sample sequenced in a study of T cell responses to AZD1222 COVID-19 vaccine. The protocol was immunoSEQ multiplex PCR, while the TCRdb copy is restricted to in-frame clones and leaves out a portion. The sample lists some 120,000 clones, 75% to 85% occurring once. The sequencing here drew on peripheral blood, taken 28 days after the second AZD1222 dose. These receptors came from an adult who received the AZD1222 COVID-19 vaccine.

This clone was picked up one time. This chain links TRBV4-3 with TRBJ2-5; D is ambiguous. CDR1 and CDR2 from the germline V gene are LGHNA and YSLEER. V lost 4 bases and J lost 4, with 19 bases in between. This CDR3 has 16 residues. In DNA form, the CDR3 reads TGCGCCAGCAGCCCCTCACCCGTATTAGACGGAGAGACCCAGTACTTC. As protein: CASSPSPVLDGETQYF.

In its sample, this clone was seen a few times. CDR3 loop: CASQQGGLGETQYF. The CDR3 bases are TGTGCCAGCCAACAGGGGGGACTCGGAGAGACCCAGTACTTC. V usage is TRBV28 and J usage is TRBJ2-5; 8 nucleotides line up with TRBD1. Germline V lookup: CDR1 MDHEN, CDR2 SYDVKM. This CDR3 has 14 amino acids. With 8 bases clipped from V and 4 bases from J, the junction kept 9 bases outside the gene matches. Variable domain in full (rest from reference TRBV28 and TRBJ2-5): DVKVTQSSRYLVKRTGEKVFLECVQDMDHENMFWYRQDPGLGLRLIYFSYDVKMKEKGDIPEGYSVSREKKERFSLILESASTNQTSMYLCASQQGGLGETQYFGPGTRLLVL.

This clone came up a few times. The genes are TRBV10-1 and TRBJ2-7; D uncertain. Deletions cut 4 bases from V and 4 bases from J, with 14 bases between. CDR1 is WNHNN and CDR2 is SYGVQD in the germline V gene (reference sequence). The CDR3 loop spans 14 amino acids. The CDR3 coding sequence is TGCGCCAGCAGTGGGTCAGGAGTGGTATACGAGCAGTACTTC. Residues: CASSGSGVVYEQYF.

The V call is TRBV6-5, the J call TRBJ1-1, with no clear D. The V end lost 6 bases, the J end lost 4 bases, and 9 bases lay between the germline ends. Germline assignment: CDR1 MNHEY and CDR2 SVGAGI. The CDR3 has 12 amino acids. The CDR3 loop is CASRGVVTEAFF. CDR3 nucleotide sequence: TGTGCCAGCAGGGGTGTAGTCACTGAAGCTTTCTTT.

The chain carries TRBV10-2 and TRBJ2-7, with D tentatively TRBD1 (5 bases). The CDR3 has 12 residues. Germline V lookup: CDR1 WSHSY, CDR2 SAAADI. V was shortened by 3 bases and J by 4 bases, with 7 bases between the two germline ends. Written as DNA, the CDR3 is TGCGCCAGCAGTGATAAGGGGTACGAGCAGTACTTC. Protein: CASSDKGYEQYF.

The rearrangement links TRBV13 to TRBJ1-1; 7 nucleotides line up with TRBD1. Germline V gene sequence: CDR1 PRHDT, CDR2 FYEKMQ (reference sequence). Trimming took 0 bases from V and 0 from J; bases not matched to a gene: 1. This CDR3 is built from 15 residues. The CDR3 protein is CASSLGDRMNTEAFF. In DNA form, the CDR3 reads TGTGCCAGCAGCTTAGGGGACAGGATGAACACTGAAGCTTTCTTT.

The CDR3 DNA is TGCGCCAGCAGCTTGGCGGTTCGGGGGAGCACCGGGGAGCTGTTTTTT. Protein sequence: CASSLAVRGSTGELFF. The chain couples TRBV5-1 to TRBJ2-2; D might be TRBD2 (6 bases). V lost 0 bases to trimming and J lost 4 bases, with 13 bases between them. Germline lookup yields CDR1 SGHRS and CDR2 YFSETQ. This CDR3 is built from 16 residues.

The rearrangement joins TRBV15 to TRBJ1-3; tentatively, D is TRBD1 (6 bases). The CDR3 consists of 15 residues. Trimming took off 4 bases at V and 2 bases at J, with 12 bases between the two ends. CDR1 is LNHNV and CDR2 is YYDKDF in the germline V gene (reference sequence). CDR3 DNA sequence: TGTGCCACCAGCAAGGCAAGGGGGACTGGAAACACCATATATTTT. Its translation: CATSKARGTGNTIYF.

The rearrangement joins TRBV19 to TRBJ1-2, with D possibly TRBD1 on 6 matching bases. There are 14 residues in the CDR3. V lost 4 bases to trimming and J lost 8 bases, with 17 bases between them. CDR1 is LNHDA and CDR2 is SQIVND in the germline V gene (reference sequence). In DNA form, the CDR3 reads TGTGCCAGTAGTACGAAGCAGGGACAAATAGGCTACACCTTC. Translation gives CASSTKQGQIGYTF. Full variable domain (rest looked up from reference TRBV19 and TRBJ1-2): DGGITQSPKYLFRKEGQNVTLSCEQNLNHDAMYWYRQDPGQGLRLIYYSQIVNDFQKGDIAEGYSVSREKKESFPLTVTSAQKNPTAFYLCASSTKQGQIGYTFGSGTRLTVV.

The chain is built from TRBV10-3 and TRBJ1-6; TRBD1 aligns across 7 bases. Germline CDR1 and CDR2: ENHRY and SYGVKD. V shed 6 bases and J 8 bases; nucleotides not matched to a gene: 7. This CDR3 is built from 14 residues. CDR3 nucleotides: TGTGCCATCAGCAAGGGGGCCGTGGATTCACCCCTCCACTTT. This sequence encodes CAISKGAVDSPLHF.

The chain carries TRBV18 and TRBJ1-3, with unresolved D. The germline gives CDR1 KGHSH, CDR2 LQKENI. Trimming took 0 bases from V and 0 from J, leaving 3 bases between them. This CDR3 is built from 14 residues. In nucleotides, the CDR3 is TGTGCCAGCTCACCACCCAACTCTGGAAACACCATATATTTT. It translates to CASSPPNSGNTIYF.

The table lists this clone with a few counts. This chain joins TRBV29-1 and TRBJ1-2; no firm D call. The V gene's germline CDR1 is SQVTM and CDR2 ANQGSEA. V shed 3 bases and J shed 0 bases, with 5 bases lying between them. CDR3 length equals 12 residues. The CDR3 DNA follows: TGCAGCGTTGAGGTTACTAACTATGGCTACACCTTC. This sequence encodes CSVEVTNYGYTF.

The chain couples TRBV10-3 to TRBJ2-7; tentatively, D is TRBD2 (6 bases). The CDR3 covers 13 residues. CDR1 is ENHRY, CDR2 SYGVKD, per germline. V was pared by 9 bases and J by 4 bases, with 16 bases between. The CDR3 region is CAISGTEGYEQYF. Here the CDR3 DNA reads TGTGCCATATCCGGGACGGAGGGATACGAGCAGTACTTC.

The chain couples TRBV5-1 to TRBJ1-2, with TRBD1 identical over 7 bases. CDR1 and CDR2 from the germline V gene are SGHRS and YFSETQ. The J segment lost 5 bases and the V segment lost 2 bases, leaving 3 bases of the junction unmatched. CDR3 length: 13 amino acids. CDR3 sequence reads: CASSLSQGYGYTF. The CDR3 DNA reads TGCGCCAGCAGCTTATCACAGGGGTATGGCTACACCTTC. Full variable domain (missing parts from reference TRBV5-1 and TRBJ1-2): KAGVTQTPRYLIKTRGQQVTLSCSPISGHRSVSWYQQTPGQGLQFLFEYFSETQRNKGNFPGRFSGRQFSNSRSEMNVSTLELGDSALYLCASSLSQGYGYTFGSGTRLTVV.

The V gene is TRBV27, the J gene TRBJ1-2; D is uncertain. V was clipped by 5 bases and J by 4 bases, with 14 bases between them. This CDR3 has 14 residues. Germline V gene sequence: CDR1 MNHEY, CDR2 SMNVEV (reference sequence). As DNA, the CDR3 is TGTGCCAGCAGTACCCAGGTCAGCGGCTATGGCTACACCTTC. Translation: CASSTQVSGYGYTF.

The J gene is TRBJ1-2, the V gene TRBV28, with D hard to call. Trimming removed 6 bases at V and 0 bases at J, with 14 bases between. Germline CDR1 MDHEN, CDR2 SYDVKM. The CDR3 contains 15 residues. The CDR3 region has the DNA TGTGCCAGCAGAACCCCACGGAGAGCTAACTATGGCTACACCTTC. Translating it yields CASRTPRRANYGYTF.

The rearrangement joins TRBV24-1 to TRBJ2-1; 10 bases map to TRBD2. The germline V gene encodes CDR1 KGHDR and CDR2 SFDVKD. CDR3 length: 16 amino acids. V gave up 4 bases and J gave up 3 bases; unmatched junction bases: 5. DNA of the CDR3: TGTGCCACCAGTGAGGACACTAGCGGGAACTACAATGAGCAGTTCTTC. This gives the protein CATSEDTSGNYNEQFF.

The V and J genes are TRBV3-1 (or the pseudogene TRBV3-2) and TRBJ1-1; D not resolved. The CDR3 length is 12 residues. Germline CDR1 is LGHDT and CDR2 is YNNKEL (reference sequence). V dropped 1 base and J dropped 6 bases, with 6 bases sitting between them. The CDR3 nucleotides read TGTGCCAGCAGCCAAGGGAAAGCTGAAGCTTTCTTT. It specifies CASSQGKAEAFF.

This chain joins TRBV27 and TRBJ1-2, with D perhaps TRBD1 (6 bases). V was clipped by 6 bases and J by 4 bases, with 9 bases between them. Germline CDR1 and CDR2: MNHEY and SMNVEV (reference sequence). This CDR3 comprises 12 residues. The CDR3 spells CASRTGFYGYTF. Here the CDR3 DNA reads TGTGCCAGCAGAACAGGGTTCTATGGCTACACCTTC.

This clone showed up just a few times. The chain joins TRBV4-1 to TRBJ1-6, with D tentatively TRBD1 (6 bases). Germline V gives CDR1 MGHRA, CDR2 YSYEKL. This CDR3 has 18 amino acids. V lost 1 base and J lost 0, with 13 bases in between. CDR3 coding DNA: TGCGCCAGCAGCCAAGTTCTGGGGGGCCTCTCCTATAATTCACCCCTCCACTTT. Amino acid sequence: CASSQVLGGLSYNSPLHF.